This TCR beta chain emerged from a study of human T cells and chemical hapten exposure. About the study: Small differences in pooled library volume mainly drove the variation in TCR yields per sample.

The CDR3 loop spans 16 amino acids. The J segment lost 0 bases and the V segment lost 4 bases, leaving 2 bases of the junction unmatched. Germline assignment: CDR1 MGHRA and CDR2 YSYEKL. The study, taken as a whole, reports: Sensitizing to DPC left TCRs with a frequency above 1 in 1000 unaltered.

Individual cDNA molecules had unique molecular identifiers attached to them by the library. In the original processing: Counts of TCRs in each sample centred on a median of 95,638 and extended from about 20,000 to 690,000. Each CDR3 protein gets one entry after TCRdb re-called the 5' RACE reads with MiXCR. The V and J calls reflect TCRdb's pipeline rather than the authors' work. The sample has 95,000 to 120,000 distinct CDR3 sequences, roughly a fifth seen once. Extraction yielded total RNA from whole blood (unfractionated). A remark on this clonotype: The antigen is undetermined.

The TCR sequence derives from a human donor in good health. This rearrangement joins TRBV4-1 to TRBJ2-3; the match to TRBD2 covers 12 bases. This CDR3 reads CASSLTSGSSTDTQYF. Here the CDR3 DNA reads TGCGCCAGCAGCCTGACTAGCGGGAGTAGCACAGATACGCAGTATTTT.